The sequence of this TCR beta chain was determined in a study of a mutant IDH1 vaccine in newly diagnosed glioma. Study at large: Treated patients were around 60% male, about 40% female, mean age approximately 40 years. Most patients had received both radiotherapy and temozolomide, the prior options being radiotherapy, temozolomide, or both.

The table came from immunoSEQ multiplex PCR; TCRdb's copy has only in-frame clones and leaves some out. This sample yields about 36,000 clones, of which around four fifths are seen a single time; approximately 8.4% belongs to the top ten. Time point indicated: baseline, week 1 (first vaccination visit). Treatment reported: pre-vaccination baseline after standard-of-care therapy. Tumors from donors were new WHO grade 3 or 4 IDH1-mutant astrocytomas with ATRX loss. The CDR3 runs 18 residues. V was shortened by 4 bases and J by 0 bases, with 19 bases between the two germline ends. The germline V gene encodes CDR1 LGHNA and CDR2 YNFKEQ.

The TCR was taken from a man aged 35 to 55 with glioma. Some clones in this sample may be carry-over from other donors' samples. The rearrangement uses TRBV4-2 and TRBJ1-3; possibly TRBD1 for D (5 bases). The sequences come from PBMCs, collected from a glioma patient treated with radiotherapy, temozolomide or both. The chain's CDR3 is CASSLPQGVSLSGNTIYF. In DNA form, the CDR3 reads TGTGCCAGCAGCCTTCCTCAGGGCGTGTCCCTCTCTGGAAACACCATATATTTT.